A selection of T cell receptor beta chains follows, all from one sample in a study of T-cell reconstitution after alpha-beta-depleted transplantation in children. TCRdb re-derived calls from the PCR reads in MiXCR, one entry per CDR3 protein. This table holds about 230,000 distinct CDR3 sequences, 12% found once. The sequencing used PBMCs from the stem cell graft donor, collected from the stem cell graft. These receptors all stem from a human donor who donated a stem cell graft to a child with acute lymphoblastic leukemia. The CDR3 runs from the conserved cysteine through the conserved F or W. D genes are given only for firm matches. Clone sizes are given selectively: once, few, many, or a class where the clone is expanded.

>few|TRBD1|TRBJ2-1|TRBV11-2
TGTGCCAGCAGCTTGGCGGGACAGGGATATCATGAGCAGTTCTTC
CASSLAGQGYHEQFF
>.|.|TRBJ2-7|TRBV28
TGTGCCATGGGCTTGGGGCGGAGCTCCTACGAGCAGTACTTC
CAMGLGRSSYEQYF
>many|TRBD2|TRBJ2-5|TRBV5-1
TGCGCCAGCAGCTTGGCGGGAGGGCCGGGGATAGAGACCCAGTACTTC
CASSLAGGPGIETQYF
>once|TRBD2|TRBJ2-3|TRBV7-6
TGTGCCAGCAGCAGCTTGGGACTAGCGGTAACAACAGATACGCAGTATTTT
CASSSLGLAVTTDTQYF
>once|.|TRBJ2-7|TRBV27
TGTGCCAGCATTTCCCCATCGGGACTTATCTACGAGCAGTACTTC
CASISPSGLIYEQYF
>many|.|TRBJ1-1|TRBV6-2/TRBV6-3
TGTGCCAGCAGTTACGGGGAGCTCGAAGCTTTCTTT
CASSYGELEAFF
>many|.|TRBJ2-7|TRBV20-1
TGCAGTGCTGGCCAGGGTTTCGGAACCTACGAGCAGTACTTC
CSAGQGFGTYEQYF
>many|.|TRBJ1-3|TRBV9
TGTGCCAGCAGCGTAGAAGGGGACACAGGAAACACCATATATTTT
CASSVEGDTGNTIYF
>many|TRBD2|TRBJ2-1|TRBV20-1
TGCAGTGCTGCCTCGGGACTAGCGGGAGGGAGCGCCTACAATGAGCAGTTCTTC
CSAASGLAGGSAYNEQFF
>.|.|TRBJ2-2|TRBV19
TGTGCCAGTATGGTCGCCGGAAACACCGGGGAGCTGTTTTTT
CASMVAGNTGELFF
>many|.|TRBJ2-5|TRBV29-1
TGCAGCGTGGGGGAACAAGAGACCCAGTACTTC
CSVGEQETQYF
>many|TRBD1|TRBJ2-7|TRBV4-1
TGCGCCAGCAGCCAAGTCGGACAGGGGAAGGGCTTTTACGAGCAGTACTTC
CASSQVGQGKGFYEQYF
>many|.|TRBJ1-1|TRBV5-1
TGCGCCAGCAGCTTATCCAGGAACACTGAAGCTTTCTTT
CASSLSRNTEAFF
>.|.|TRBJ2-3|TRBV30
TGTGCCTGGAGTGCGGGTCTGTCGGCAGATACGCAGTATTTT
CAWSAGLSADTQYF
>many|.|TRBJ1-2|TRBV27
TGTGCCAGCAGTCTGGGGCCTTACTATGGCTACACCTTC
CASSLGPYYGYTF
>many|TRBD1|TRBJ1-4|TRBV28
TGTGCCAGCAGGGGACAGCTTAATGAAAAACTGTTTTTT
CASRGQLNEKLFF
>many|TRBD1|TRBJ2-7|TRBV29-1
TGCAGCGTACCCGGGACAGGTATTTACGAGCAGTACTTC
CSVPGTGIYEQYF
>.|.|TRBJ2-4|TRBV4-3
TGCGCCAGCAGCCACACCACCGGGGATAGGGCCAAAAACATTCAGTACTTC
CASSHTTGDRAKNIQYF
>many|.|TRBJ2-7|TRBV6-5
TGTGCCAGCAGCAGCGGGACACATCCTTACGAGCAGTACTTC
CASSSGTHPYEQYF
>many|.|TRBJ2-2|TRBV6-1
TGTGCCAGCGGGGGGTATACCGGGGAGCTGTTTTTT
CASGGYTGELFF
>many|.|TRBJ1-5|TRBV10-3
TGTGCCATCAGTGACCATAGCAATCAGCCCCAGCATTTT
CAISDHSNQPQHF
>many|TRBD1|TRBJ1-2|TRBV5-6
TGTGCCAGCAGCTCCGGGACAGGGGTCCGGGGCGCGGTTGGCTACACCTTC
CASSSGTGVRGAVGYTF
>.|.|TRBJ2-2|TRBV10-1
TGCGCCAGCAGTATAGGAGCTTGGGAGACCGGGGAGCTGTTTTTT
CASSIGAWETGELFF
>many|TRBD1|TRBJ2-2|TRBV4-2
TGTGCCAGCAGCCTACCAGGGGGCTTCGGGGAGCTGTTTTTT
CASSLPGGFGELFF
>.|TRBD2|TRBJ2-3|TRBV9
TGTGCCAGCAGCGTAGGGCGTCTAGCGGGGCGGGATACGCAGTATTTT
CASSVGRLAGRDTQYF
>many|.|TRBJ2-1|TRBV2
TGTGCCAGCAGTGGACTTTGGGGAGTTGGAGTGGATGAGCAGTTCTTC
CASSGLWGVGVDEQFF
>many|TRBD2|TRBJ2-7|TRBV7-2
TGTGCCAGCAGCTTAGATGCTAGCGGGGTTACCGAGCAGTACTTC
CASSLDASGVTEQYF
>many|.|TRBJ2-7|TRBV15
TGTGCCACCAGCAGAGAAAGGGGCAGCCCCTACGAGCAGTACTTC
CATSRERGSPYEQYF
>many|.|TRBJ1-1|TRBV5-1
TGCGCCAGCAGCTTGGATGCAGGAGTGAACACTGAAGCTTTCTTT
CASSLDAGVNTEAFF
>.|TRBD2|TRBJ2-1|TRBV12-3/TRBV12-4
TGTGCCAGCAGCCCAACTGGCGGGAGACACAATGAGCAGTTCTTC
CASSPTGGRHNEQFF
>many|TRBD2|TRBJ2-3|TRBV5-1
TGCGCCAGCAGCTCCAGCGGGGGCGGGTCAGATACGCAGTATTTT
CASSSSGGGSDTQYF